The TCR beta chain under discussion was sequenced for a study of T cell clonotyping in hematopoietic cell transplantation. Recipients were bled about 28 days pretransplant and at posttransplant days 30, 100, 180. The method was immunoSEQ multiplex PCR; TCRdb's version includes in-frame clones alone and lacks a portion of them. Found here are 7,000 or so clones, approximately 89% of them singletons; the top ten hold 7.7%. As regards this clone: Its antigen is unidentified.

Germline CDR1 is GTSNPN and CDR2 is SVGIG (reference sequence). The CDR3 has 11 residues. The V gene lost 3 bases and the J gene lost 12 bases, with 15 bases spanning the gap. Whole-study results and caveats: After transplant, recipient diversity fell while pathologically expanded clonotypes grew through day 180. CD4 and CD8 repertoire contributions could not be separated without sorting. Broader posttransplant TCR repertoire diversity was predicted by graft donor and pretransplant recipient Inverse Simpson Index values.

The sequence derives from a male patient aged 18 to 35 who had an allogeneic stem cell transplant from a related donor, so the T cells may come from the graft donor. Some clones in this sample may be carry-over from other donors' samples. V and J are TRBV30 and TRBJ2-7, with no clear D. Sequenced here: PBMCs, sampled 100 days after allogeneic stem cell transplant. The CDR3 bases are TGTGCCTGGAGCGGAGACCGGTCCTTGTACGTC. It translates to CAWSGDRSLYV.